This T cell receptor beta chain was sequenced for a study of cytomegalovirus exposure and HLA in healthy donors. A multiplex PCR was run with 60 Vbeta primers and 13 Jbeta primers. Sequenced by immunoSEQ multiplex PCR; TCRdb stores in-frame clones only, minus some. The sample consists of 95,000 to 150,000 clones, over 60% of them appearing once. Specimen: PBMCs. The TCR was taken from a man aged 18 to 29 in good health and CMV-seronegative.

CDR3 amino acids: CASSSDRTDTQYF. The CDR3 coding sequence is TGTGCCAGCAGCTCAGACAGAACAGATACGCAGTATTTT. The genes are TRBV5-4 and TRBJ2-3; D perhaps matches TRBD1 (5 bases). The germline gives CDR1 SGHNT, CDR2 YYREEE (reference sequence). V lost 3 bases and J lost 3, with 8 bases in between. The CDR3 runs to 13 residues.